This is a list of T cell receptor beta chains from one sample in a study of blood T cell repertoires in COVID-19. Generated by immunoSEQ multiplex PCR, the TCRdb table keeps only in-frame clones and is missing some. The sample records about 400,000 clones, nearly 90% being singletons. The material sequenced was PBMCs or T cells enriched from blood (not recorded which). The receptors were sampled from a woman between 40 and 55 years old with acute COVID-19. CDR3s include the opening cysteine and the closing phenylalanine or tryptophan. Fields, in order: V gene, D gene, J gene, clone size, CDR3 length, CDR3 protein, CDR3 DNA. A D gene is named only where the DNA matches it firmly. Size is stated for part of the rows, as once, few or many counts, or as a class when the clone is expanded.

TRBV5-1	TRBD1	TRBJ2-7	NA	14	CASTSTGISSEQYF	TGCGCCAGCACCTCGACAGGGATATCAAGCGAGCAGTACTTC
TRBV2	NA	TRBJ1-2	NA	14	CASSEERGGHGYTF	TGTGCCAGCAGTGAAGAGCGGGGGGGCCATGGCTACACCTTC
TRBV30	TRBD1	TRBJ1-2	NA	14	CAWSPDRGYYGYTF	TGTGCCTGGAGTCCGGACAGGGGATACTATGGCTACACCTTC
TRBV30	TRBD1	TRBJ2-6	once	18	CAWSPPRGRGPGANVLTF	TGTGCCTGGAGTCCCCCCAGGGGGCGCGGACCTGGGGCCAACGTCCTGACTTTC
TRBV2	TRBD1	TRBJ1-1	NA	16	CASSEGQGAVNTEAFF	TGTGCCAGCAGTGAGGGGCAGGGGGCAGTGAACACTGAAGCTTTCTTT
TRBV30	TRBD1	TRBJ2-1	NA	16	CAWSVRGQGAGNEQFF	TGTGCCTGGAGTGTACGGGGGCAGGGGGCTGGCAATGAGCAGTTCTTC
TRBV27	NA	TRBJ1-1	NA	15	CASSLSEGRKTEAFF	TGTGCCAGCAGTTTATCGGAGGGCAGGAAGACAGAAGCTTTCTTT
TRBV9	NA	TRBJ1-2	NA	13	CASSVFPGNGYTF	TGTGCCAGCAGCGTATTCCCAGGGAATGGCTACACCTTC
TRBV24-1	NA	TRBJ1-6	NA	14	CATRTGLYNSPLHF	TGTGCCACCAGAACAGGGCTCTATAATTCACCCCTCCACTTT
TRBV9	TRBD1	TRBJ2-6	few	18	CASSVRPGQTSGANVLTF	TGTGCCAGCAGCGTGAGACCGGGACAGACATCTGGGGCCAACGTCCTGACTTTC
TRBV29-1	TRBD1	TRBJ1-5	NA	13	CSVGPGGGQPQHF	TGCAGCGTTGGTCCAGGGGGCGGTCAGCCCCAGCATTTT
TRBV19	TRBD1	TRBJ1-2	NA	15	CASSASLGTGSGYTF	TGTGCCAGTAGTGCCTCCCTAGGGACAGGGTCTGGCTACACCTTC
TRBV19	NA	TRBJ2-2	NA	14	CASSIYGSTGELFF	TGTGCCAGTAGTATTTACGGGAGCACCGGGGAGCTGTTTTTT
TRBV4-1	NA	TRBJ2-7	once	14	CASSQADTTYEQYF	TGCGCCAGCAGCCAAGCGGACACCACCTACGAGCAGTACTTC
TRBV5-1	NA	TRBJ2-1	NA	14	CASSVGPRGNEQFF	TGCGCCAGCAGCGTAGGACCTCGGGGGAATGAGCAGTTCTTC
TRBV11-3	TRBD2	TRBJ2-1	NA	16	CASSSRSGGAYNEQFF	TGTGCCAGCAGCTCGCGGAGCGGGGGCGCCTACAATGAGCAGTTCTTC
TRBV14	NA	TRBJ2-3	NA	15	CASSAPYCSPDTQYF	TGTGCCAGCAGCGCCCCATACTGCTCCCCCGATACGCAGTATTTT
TRBV6-5	NA	TRBJ2-6	NA	15	CASKSTGSGANVLTF	TGTGCCAGCAAATCGACAGGTTCTGGGGCCAACGTCCTGACTTTC
TRBV13	TRBD1	TRBJ2-1	NA	15	CASSARGLSYNEQFF	TGTGCCAGCAGCGCCAGGGGGCTTTCCTACAATGAGCAGTTCTTC
TRBV5-1	NA	TRBJ1-2	NA	15	CASRPITREGYGYTF	TGCGCCAGCAGACCTATTACCAGGGAAGGTTATGGCTACACCTTC
TRBV5-4	NA	TRBJ2-3	NA	16	CASSAIGGAGRDTQYF	TGTGCCAGCAGCGCAATCGGTGGGGCCGGAAGGGATACGCAGTATTTT
TRBV6-5	NA	TRBJ1-2	NA	14	CASSLNLRNYGYTF	TGTGCCAGCAGTCTGAACTTACGTAACTATGGCTACACCTTC
TRBV19	NA	TRBJ1-1	NA	13	CASRSLGLSEAFF	TGTGCCAGTAGGTCCCTTGGGCTTTCTGAAGCTTTCTTT